This T cell receptor beta chain derives from a study of shared clonotypes between healthy human individuals. Whole-study context: Every donor yielded three CD4 naive, three CD4 memory, two CD8 naive and one CD8 memory plate. Study findings and constraints: For sorted subsets, rarefaction showed incomplete sequencing despite large depth. Naive subsets generally exceeded memory subsets in estimated richness.

As for this clone: What it binds is not known.

CDR1 SGHDT and CDR2 YYEEEE come from the germline V gene. The ends lost 0 bases at V and 4 bases at J; junction bases unmatched: 5. The CDR3 loop spans 15 amino acids. Naive-designated CD8 cells lacked CD45RO, were positively enriched for CCR7, and omitted terminally differentiated effector memory CD45RA+ cells. At deep level, the assay was performed. Using immunoSEQ multiplex PCR, the repertoire was profiled, and TCRdb retains in-frame clones only, with some absent. The profile shows about 2,100,000 clones, about 92% of them singletons. The material sequenced was naive CD8+ T cells from PBMCs. V is TRBV5-6 and J is TRBJ2-7; TRBD2 aligns across 9 bases. The TCR sequence derives from a man younger than 30 in good health. Some clones in this sample may be carry-over from other donors' samples. The CDR3 DNA is TGTGCCAGCAGCTTGGACGGTAGCGGGAGTTACGAGCAGTACTTC. Translated: CASSLDGSGSYEQYF. The full variable domain, with the rest looked up from reference TRBV5-6 and TRBJ2-7, is DAGVTQSPTHLIKTRGQQVTLRCSPKSGHDTVSWYQQALGQGPQFIFQYYEEEERQRGNFPDRFSGHQFPNYSSELNVNALLLGDSALYLCASSLDGSGSYEQYFGPGTRLTVT.